Presented here are 28 T cell receptor beta chains from one specimen sequenced in a study of cytomegalovirus exposure and HLA in healthy donors. Amplification used 60 Vbeta primers and 13 Jbeta primers. Clones were read by immunoSEQ multiplex PCR, and TCRdb kept only the in-frame ones, dropping some. The table records approximately 150,000 clones, around 72% of them present only once. The sample was PBMCs. Receptor source: a female donor in good health and CMV-seronegative.

This clone has more than one count but fewer than ten. The genes are TRBV13 and TRBJ1-3, with 7 bases matching TRBD1. Germline lookup yields CDR1 PRHDT and CDR2 FYEKMQ (reference sequence). Losses at the gene ends were 5 bases for V and 8 bases for J; bases not matched to a gene: 12. The CDR3 length is 15 residues. Here the CDR3 reads CASSESQGTSDTIYF. CDR3 DNA sequence: TGTGCCAGCAGCGAATCACAGGGGACCTCGGACACCATATATTTT.

The chain carries TRBV27 and TRBJ2-3, with D unclear. Germline loops: CDR1 MNHEY, CDR2 SMNVEV (reference sequence). This CDR3 has 13 residues. The germline V and J ends were trimmed by 7 bases and 6 bases, with 14 bases remaining between them. The CDR3 sequence is CASKKNPRDTQYF. CDR3 coding DNA: TGTGCCAGCAAAAAAAACCCCCGGGATACGCAGTATTTT.

This clone has only a few counts. The chain couples TRBV15 to TRBJ2-1; a weak D match, TRBD1 (6 bases). CDR3 length: 16 amino acids. Germline-derived CDR1 and CDR2 are LNHNV and YYDKDF (reference sequence). V lost 0 bases and J lost 8, with 17 bases in between. Written as DNA, the CDR3 is TGTGCCACCAGCAGAGATCTACAGGGTCGCATCCATGAGCAGTTCTTC. As protein: CATSRDLQGRIHEQFF.

The chain links TRBV5-1 to TRBJ2-5, with D perhaps matching TRBD2 (6 bases). Deletions cut 1 base from V and 4 bases from J, with 14 bases between. Germline CDR1 is SGHRS and CDR2 is YFSETQ. CDR3 length: 15 amino acids. CDR3 nucleotides: TGCGCCAGCAGCTTGCGGCAGGGAGGAGGAGAGACCCAGTACTTC. As protein: CASSLRQGGGETQYF.

This clone turned up a few times. V is TRBV19 and J is TRBJ2-1; D might be TRBD2 (5 bases). The V end was cut by 4 bases, the J end by 0 bases, with 10 bases between. Germline V gene lookup returns CDR1 LNHDA and CDR2 SQIVND (reference sequence). This CDR3 region has 15 residues. CDR3 sequence: CASSRGRVSYNEQFF. CDR3 DNA: TGTGCCAGTAGTAGAGGGAGAGTCTCCTACAATGAGCAGTTCTTC.

CDR3 loop: CASSLVTGALSTEAFF. The CDR3 DNA sequence: TGTGCCAGCAGCTTAGTCACAGGGGCGCTAAGTACTGAAGCTTTCTTT. The chain couples TRBV7-8 to TRBJ1-1; 7 bases map to TRBD1. CDR1 is SGHVS and CDR2 is FQNEAQ in the germline V gene. The CDR3 totals 16 residues. V gave up 1 base and J gave up 5 bases; unmatched junction bases: 10.

The V and J genes are TRBV7-2 and TRBJ2-3, with 12 bases lining up with TRBD2. J gave up 3 bases and V 3 bases, and 7 bases lay outside the gene matches. The V gene's germline CDR1 is SGHTA and CDR2 FQGNSA. The CDR3 loop spans 17 amino acids. The CDR3 protein is CASSLVPSGGATDTQYF. CDR3 DNA: TGTGCCAGCAGCTTGGTGCCTAGCGGGGGGGCGACAGATACGCAGTATTTT.

This chain links TRBV27 with TRBJ2-7, with a weak D call TRBD1 (5 bases). Germline V CDR1 and CDR2: MNHEY, SMNVEV (reference sequence). The V gene lost 8 bases and the J gene lost 2 bases, with 13 bases spanning the gap. The CDR3 has 13 amino acids. The DNA of the CDR3 is TGTGCCAGCTCCAAGGTGGGGCCCTACGAGCAGTACTTC. Protein product: CASSKVGPYEQYF.

This clone was detected a few times. The CDR3 sequence is CASSSRGVAGELFF. CDR3 DNA: TGTGCCAGCAGCTCCCGGGGGGTTGCCGGGGAGCTGTTTTTT. This chain joins TRBV5-4 and TRBJ2-2, with 7 bases fitting TRBD2. The CDR3 contains 14 residues. V dropped 3 bases and J dropped 6; count of bases not matched to a gene: 5. From germline, CDR1 is SGHNT and CDR2 YYREEE (reference sequence).

This clone was found once. This sequence joins TRBV29-1 and TRBJ2-3; D is unclear. Germline CDR1 SQVTM, CDR2 ANQGSEA. The CDR3 extends over 12 amino acids. V lost 0 bases and J 5 bases, leaving 6 bases between the germline ends. For the CDR3, the DNA is TGCAGCGTTGAAGATCCGAGAGATACGCAGTATTTT. Protein product: CSVEDPRDTQYF.

This chain joins TRBV6-1 and TRBJ1-3; no clear D. V lost 1 base, J lost 0 bases, and 10 bases lay in between. Looked up from germline, CDR1 is MNHNS and CDR2 is SASEGT. The CDR3 is made up of 16 amino acids. In DNA form, the CDR3 reads TGTGCCAGCAGTGAAGTTCAGGAACTCTCTGGAAACACCATATATTTT. Protein product: CASSEVQELSGNTIYF.

The chain combines TRBV4-1 with TRBJ2-1; 13 bases are a match to TRBD2. J was trimmed by 9 bases and V by 4 bases; bases with no gene match: 9. Germline V gene lookup returns CDR1 MGHRA and CDR2 YSYEKL. The CDR3 totals 16 residues. CDR3 bases: TGCGCCAGCAGCCTAAAGAGGACTAGCGGGAGCGGTGAGCAGTTCTTC. This gives the protein CASSLKRTSGSGEQFF.

The chain links TRBV5-1 to TRBJ2-5; 10 bases align to TRBD1. Germline V gives CDR1 SGHRS, CDR2 YFSETQ. This CDR3 is 18 amino acids long. The V segment lost 0 bases and the J segment 0 bases; nucleotides outside the gene matches: 8. The CDR3 sequence is CASSLDGQGGPYQETQYF. The CDR3 coding sequence is TGCGCCAGCAGCTTGGATGGACAGGGGGGACCCTACCAAGAGACCCAGTACTTC.

This clone has only a few counts. This chain uses TRBV9 with TRBJ2-2; possible D gene TRBD2, 6 bases. Trimming stripped 3 bases from V and 3 bases from J, with 12 bases between. Per germline, CDR1 SGDLS and CDR2 YYNGEE. The CDR3 length is 15 residues. In nucleotides, the CDR3 is TGTGCCAGCAGCGCCAGGGACTCCTACACCGGGGAGCTGTTTTTT. It codes for CASSARDSYTGELFF.

About this clone itself: At one end the junction does not follow the germline gene, possibly because of a read error. The chain is built from TRBV29-1 and TRBJ2-1; 10 nucleotides align to TRBD2. Germline lookup yields CDR1 SQVTM and CDR2 ANQGSEA. The CDR3 is 17 residues long. The CDR3 here is CSTRDRRTSGIYSEQFF. As DNA, the CDR3 is TGCAGCACTCGGGACCGCCGGACTAGCGGAATTTACAGTGAGCAGTTCTTC.

This chain joins TRBV5-1 and TRBJ2-5; no clear D gene. In germline, CDR1 is SGHRS, CDR2 YFSETQ. The V end was cut by 4 bases, the J end by 2 bases, with 3 bases between. This CDR3 contains 11 residues. CDR3: CASSLQETQYF. CDR3 in DNA: TGCGCCAGCAGCCTTCAAGAGACCCAGTACTTC.

CDR3 coding DNA: TGCGCCAGCAGCCAAGATTACCAGGGGGTCGGCTATGGCTACACCTTC. Encoded protein: CASSQDYQGVGYGYTF. V gene TRBV4-1 combines with J gene TRBJ1-2; 7 positions agree with TRBD1. V dropped 0 bases and J dropped 4; count of bases not matched to a gene: 8. Per the germline V gene, CDR1 is MGHRA and CDR2 is YSYEKL. The CDR3 is made up of 16 amino acids.

The genes are TRBV7-6 and TRBJ2-5; 12 nucleotides align to TRBD2. The CDR3 spans 14 residues. The junction had 3 bases not matched to a gene; V was cut back by 5 bases and J by 5 bases. Germline loops: CDR1 SGHVS, CDR2 FNYEAQ. The CDR3 nucleotides read TGTGCCAGCAGCGCTCTAGCGGGGGGGGAGACCCAGTACTTC. Encoded protein: CASSALAGGETQYF.

This sequence joins TRBV12-2 and TRBJ1-4; the table's TRBD1 call for D was not verified on the DNA. TRBV12-2 is a known pseudogene. This CDR3 spans 8 amino acids. CDR3 bases: TGTCCAAATGAAAAACTGTTTTTT. Its protein is CPNEKLFF.

The chain uses TRBV4-1 and TRBJ2-7, with 11 bases that match TRBD1. The length of the CDR3 is 15 residues. The germline CDR1 and CDR2 sequences are MGHRA and YSYEKL. Losses at the gene ends were 5 bases for V and 4 bases for J; bases not matched to a gene: 7. CDR3 sequence (DNA): TGCGCCAGCAGCGTAGGACAGGGGGCACCTTACGAGCAGTACTTC. It codes for CASSVGQGAPYEQYF.

The sample holds a few counts of this clone. CDR3: CASSSAGEIQPQHF. CDR3 coding DNA: TGTGCCAGCAGTTCCGCAGGTGAGATACAGCCCCAGCATTTT. The V call is TRBV27, the J call TRBJ1-5; D call uncertain. V dropped 4 bases and J dropped 7 bases, with 14 bases sitting between them. The CDR3 loop spans 14 amino acids. CDR1 and CDR2 (germline): MNHEY, SMNVEV (reference sequence).

The chain links TRBV12-5 to TRBJ2-7; 10 nucleotides align to TRBD2. The trim removed 4 bases at V and 0 bases at J, leaving 6 bases unmatched. The CDR3 consists of 16 residues. CDR1 LGHNT and CDR2 FRNRAP come from the germline V gene. The CDR3 spells CASGSTSGRVSYEQYF. The CDR3 bases are TGTGCTAGTGGTTCAACAAGCGGGAGGGTCTCCTACGAGCAGTACTTC. Variable domain in full (rest from reference TRBV12-5 and TRBJ2-7): DARVTQTPRHKVTEMGQEVTMRCQPILGHNTVFWYRQTMMQGLELLAYFRNRAPLDDSGMPKDRFSAEMPDATLATLKIQPSEPRDSAVYFCASGSTSGRVSYEQYFGPGTRLTVT.

In this sample, this clone turned up once. V is TRBV7-9 and J is TRBJ2-1, with a tentative D call TRBD2 (6 bases). The CDR3 consists of 13 residues. V dropped 4 bases and J dropped 14 bases, with 18 bases sitting between them. CDR1 and CDR2 from the germline V gene are SEHNR and FQNEAQ (reference sequence). CDR3 in amino acids: CASSSSGRDLEFF. The DNA of the CDR3 is TGTGCCAGCAGCTCGAGTGGCCGGGACTTGGAGTTCTTC.

The chain joins TRBV7-2 to TRBJ2-5, with D maybe TRBD2 (5 bases). The CDR3 runs 14 residues. Per the germline V gene, CDR1 is SGHTA and CDR2 is FQGNSA. V was cut by 5 bases and J by 2 bases, with 12 bases left in between. Written as DNA, the CDR3 is TGTGCCAGCAGCGTGCAGCGGTTACAAGAGACCCAGTACTTC. Its protein is CASSVQRLQETQYF.

J is TRBJ2-1 and V is TRBV2, with 7 bases lining up with TRBD2. CDR1 and CDR2 (germline): SNHLY, FYNNEI. Trimming took 8 bases from V and 6 from J; bases not matched to a gene: 7. This CDR3 comprises 13 residues. In nucleotides, the CDR3 is TGTGCCAGCTCGTCCGAGCGGGGCAATGAGCAGTTCTTC. Translating gives CASSSERGNEQFF.

The chain employs TRBV27 and TRBJ2-2; 11 bases align to TRBD1. Germline-derived CDR1 and CDR2 are MNHEY and SMNVEV (reference sequence). The J segment lost 4 bases and the V segment lost 5 bases, leaving 6 bases of the junction unmatched. The CDR3 consists of 16 residues. CDR3 nucleotide sequence: TGTGCCAGCAGTCGGACCGGGACAGGGGGCACCGGGGAGCTGTTTTTT. Its translation is CASSRTGTGGTGELFF.

This rearrangement joins TRBV7-2 to TRBJ1-1; no reliable D call. The CDR3 has 15 amino acids. The germline CDR1 and CDR2 sequences are SGHTA and FQGNSA. The ends were cut back, 1 base at V and 0 bases at J, with 9 bases in the middle. In DNA, the CDR3 is TGTGCCAGCAGCTTAGACCCGAGGGTGAACACTGAAGCTTTCTTT. Translating it yields CASSLDPRVNTEAFF. Combining the CDR3 with reference TRBV7-2 and TRBJ1-1 gives the whole variable domain GAGVSQSPSNKVTEKGKDVELRCDPISGHTALYWYRQSLGQGLEFLIYFQGNSAPDKSGLPSDRFSAERTGGSVSTLTIQRTQQEDSAVYLCASSLDPRVNTEAFFGQGTRLTVV.

This chain connects TRBV15 to TRBJ2-2; tentatively, D is TRBD2 (6 bases). Germline CDR1 reads LNHNV; CDR2 reads YYDKDF (reference sequence). V was clipped by 4 bases and J by 5 bases, with 14 bases between them. The CDR3 contains 15 residues. CDR3 coding DNA: TGTGCCACCAGCATGGGGCTAGCGCAGACCGGGGAGCTGTTTTTT. It specifies CATSMGLAQTGELFF.